Shown below are 31 T cell receptor beta chains from a single sample sequenced in a study of metastatic and nonmetastatic thyroid tumors. TCRdb redid the clone calls on the PCR reads using MiXCR. The sample shows about 9,900 clones, roughly 9.8% of them seen only once. Thyroid surgery took place with no prior treatment in any patient. Sequencing input: tumor tissue. The origin of the receptors is a female donor with papillary thyroid cancer or a benign thyroid nodule (not recorded which). Some clones in this sample may be carry-over from other donors' samples.

This clone occurred many times. The chain uses TRBV18 and TRBJ2-1; TRBD2 matches at 8 bases. This CDR3 has 16 residues. Germline loops: CDR1 KGHSH, CDR2 LQKENI. With V trimmed by 2 bases and J by 7 bases, 10 bases remained unmatched. The DNA of the CDR3 is TGTGCCAGCTCACCAAGGCAAGCGGGAGCGGCGAATGAGCAGTTCTTC. Protein: CASSPRQAGAANEQFF. The complete variable domain, with remaining parts taken from reference TRBV18 and TRBJ2-1, reads NAGVMQNPRHLVRRRGQEARLRCSPMKGHSHVYWYRQLPEEGLKFMVYLQKENIIDESGMPKERFSAEFPKEGPSILRIQQVVRGDSAAYFCASSPRQAGAANEQFFGPGTRLTVL.

This clone has only a few counts. The V and J genes are TRBV6-5 and TRBJ2-3, with D possibly being TRBD1 or TRBD2 (5 bases each). Germline CDR1 reads MNHEY; CDR2 reads SVGAGI. V gave up 3 bases and J gave up 0 bases, with 16 bases separating them. This CDR3 is 17 amino acids long. CDR3 sequence reads: CASSYRSPGRSTDTQYF. Written as DNA, the CDR3 is TGTGCCAGCAGTTATCGGTCTCCGGGACGTAGCACAGATACGCAGTATTTT.

This clone is classed as medium-sized (0.01 to 0.1%). This chain connects TRBV19 to TRBJ1-1; D is unresolved. This CDR3 contains 15 residues. Trimming shortened V by 4 bases and J by 2 bases, and 14 bases separated the two germline ends. The germline V gene has CDR1 LNHDA and CDR2 SQIVND (reference sequence). This CDR3 reads CASSTAQVPNTEAFF. Written as DNA, the CDR3 is TGTGCCAGTAGTACGGCCCAGGTACCAAACACTGAAGCTTTCTTT.

This clone is judged medium-sized. The CDR3 region has the DNA TGTGCCAGCAGCTTAAGCAATTCACCCCTCCACTTT. Protein product: CASSLSNSPLHF. J is TRBJ1-6 and V is TRBV7-2; no definite D call. The V gene's germline CDR1 is SGHTA and CDR2 FQGNSA. Trimming removed 2 bases at V and 7 bases at J, with 3 bases between. This CDR3 comprises 12 residues.

This clone has a count of ten or more. The CDR3 here is CASSVQAGGETQYF. The CDR3 DNA reads TGTGCCAGCAGTGTCCAAGCGGGAGGGGAGACCCAGTACTTC. V is TRBV6-1 and J is TRBJ2-5; 10 nucleotides align to TRBD2. The CDR3 covers 14 residues. J gave up 5 bases and V 4 bases, and 4 bases lay outside the gene matches. Germline lookup yields CDR1 MNHNS and CDR2 SASEGT.

This clone came up many times. The rearrangement joins TRBV9 to TRBJ1-1; D possibly corresponds to TRBD1 (5 bases). The CDR3 loop spans 17 amino acids. Trimming took 4 bases from V and 6 from J, leaving 25 bases between them. Germline V gene lookup returns CDR1 SGDLS and CDR2 YYNGEE. This chain's CDR3 is CASSHNIGAGSRAEAFF. In DNA, the CDR3 is TGTGCCAGCAGCCATAACATTGGGGCAGGTTCGAGGGCTGAAGCTTTCTTT.

The sample holds many counts of this clone. The J gene is TRBJ2-1, the V gene TRBV30; 11 nucleotides match TRBD2. This CDR3 contains 15 residues. From germline, CDR1 is GTSNPN and CDR2 SVGIG (reference sequence). V lost 0 bases and J lost 7; bases outside the gene matches: 5. The CDR3 DNA is TGTGCCTGGAGTGTATTGCCTAGCGGGAGGAATGAGCAGTTCTTC. Translated, it gives CAWSVLPSGRNEQFF.

The sample holds many counts of this clone. V is TRBV30 and J is TRBJ1-3, with TRBD1 matching 7 bases. The CDR3 runs 14 residues. CDR1 is GTSNPN, CDR2 SVGIG, per germline (reference sequence). Germline trimming cut 2 bases from V and 2 bases from J; bases unmatched to any gene: 3. The CDR3 sequence: CAWSPQGAGNTIYF. In DNA form, the CDR3 reads TGTGCCTGGAGTCCCCAGGGGGCTGGAAACACCATATATTTT. The full variable domain, completed using reference TRBV30 and TRBJ1-3, is SQTIHQWPATLVQPVGSPLSLECTVEGTSNPNLYWYRQAAGRGLQLLFYSVGIGQISSEVPQNLSASRPQDRQFILSSKKLLLSDSGFYLCAWSPQGAGNTIYFGEGSWLTVV.

Points on this clone: Germline is not matched at one junction end, which may reflect a read error. This rearrangement joins TRBV20-1 to TRBJ2-7, with D perhaps TRBD2 (5 bases). This CDR3 contains 12 residues. The V gene's germline CDR1 is DFQATT and CDR2 SNEGSKA (reference sequence). The CDR3 DNA reads as TGCAGTACTAGTTTCCCCGTTAAAGAGCAGTACTTC. Encoded protein: CSTSFPVKEQYF.

V usage is TRBV12-3 or TRBV12-4 and J usage is TRBJ2-7; D remains ambiguous. V was cut by 6 bases and J by 3 bases, with 15 bases left in between. The CDR3 loop spans 14 amino acids. DNA for the CDR3: TGTGCCAGCAGGAACCATGGACGGAGCTACGAGCAGTACTTC. It specifies CASRNHGRSYEQYF.

In its sample, this clone is medium-sized. The V gene is TRBV28, the J gene TRBJ2-7, with D perhaps TRBD1 (5 bases). The CDR3 runs 18 residues. Trimming took off 2 bases at V and 3 bases at J, with 23 bases between the two ends. The germline V gene has CDR1 MDHEN and CDR2 SYDVKM. CDR3 DNA: TGTGCCAGCAGTTTAGGGCGAGGTTTAGGGGTGAGTCTCTACGAGCAGTACTTC. Amino acids: CASSLGRGLGVSLYEQYF.

This chain joins TRBV2 and TRBJ2-5; D could derive from TRBD1 or TRBD2 (5 bases each). The CDR3 totals 12 residues. Germline-derived CDR1 and CDR2 are SNHLY and FYNNEI. V lost 7 bases and J lost 6, with 12 bases in between. Here the CDR3 reads CASKGTGKTQYF. The CDR3 region has the DNA TGTGCCAGCAAGGGGACGGGGAAGACCCAGTACTTC. Complete variable domain (other parts from reference TRBV2 and TRBJ2-5): EPEVTQTPSHQVTQMGQEVILRCVPISNHLYFYWYRQILGQKVEFLVSFYNNEISEKSEIFDDQFSVERPDGSNFTLKIRSTKLEDSAMYFCASKGTGKTQYFGPGTRLLVL.

This clone has more than one count but fewer than ten. The rearrangement links TRBV6-1 to TRBJ2-7; D might be TRBD1 (6 bases). Trimming pared 8 bases from V and 5 bases from J, leaving 16 bases between. The CDR3 totals 13 residues. From germline, CDR1 is MNHNS and CDR2 SASEGT. The CDR3 loop is CASGLGAIHEQYF. The DNA of the CDR3 is TGTGCCAGCGGTCTGGGGGCGATCCACGAGCAGTACTTC.

Ten or more counts support this clone. The CDR3 loop reads CASSPQGRGETQYF. The CDR3 nucleotides read TGTGCCAGCAGCCCACAGGGTCGCGGGGAGACCCAGTACTTC. The chain links TRBV3-1 to TRBJ2-5, with a possible D match to TRBD1 (6 bases). CDR3 size: 14 residues. V lost 4 bases and J 5 bases, leaving 14 bases between the germline ends. The V gene's germline CDR1 is LGHDT and CDR2 YNNKEL (reference sequence).

Only a few counts were recorded for this clone. J is TRBJ2-5 and V is TRBV27; 9 bases map to TRBD2. Germline V gene lookup returns CDR1 MNHEY and CDR2 SMNVEV (reference sequence). V shed 5 bases and J 3 bases; nucleotides not matched to a gene: 13. CDR3 length equals 17 residues. CDR3 in amino acids: CASSQTVRTSAKETQYF. Here the CDR3 DNA reads TGTGCCAGCAGTCAAACAGTTAGGACTAGCGCCAAAGAGACCCAGTACTTC.

This clone has at least ten counts. The chain combines TRBV20-1 with TRBJ1-1; D is ambiguous. This CDR3 comprises 14 residues. Germline CDR1 DFQATT, CDR2 SNEGSKA (reference sequence). V lost 3 bases and J lost 1, with 12 bases in between. As DNA, the CDR3 is TGCAGTGCTAGTCATACTGAGAAGAACACTGAAGCTTTCTTT. Protein product: CSASHTEKNTEAFF.

This clone has a count of ten or more. The J gene is TRBJ2-1, the V gene TRBV11-3; D unresolved. The V end was cut by 3 bases, the J end by 6 bases, with 9 bases between. CDR1 is SGHNT and CDR2 is YENEEA in the germline V gene. The CDR3 is 13 amino acids. The CDR3 reads CASSFAIGNEQFF. CDR3 DNA sequence: TGTGCCAGCAGCTTCGCCATCGGCAATGAGCAGTTCTTC.

This clone was counted ten times or more. V and J are TRBV24-1 and TRBJ2-3, with D maybe TRBD2 (6 bases). Between the trimmed V and J ends, which lost 5 bases and 4 bases, there was a span of 21 bases. Germline V gene sequence: CDR1 KGHDR, CDR2 SFDVKD. The length of the CDR3 is 17 residues. The CDR3 is CATSGGVEARIADTQYF. The CDR3 DNA reads TGTGCCACCAGTGGGGGGGTCGAGGCCCGCATAGCAGATACGCAGTATTTT.

Concerning this clone: A junction boundary mismatches the germline segment, possibly from a read error. The chain carries TRBV20-1 and TRBJ1-2; 8 bases fit TRBD1. The CDR3 totals 14 residues. Germline V lookup: CDR1 DFQATT, CDR2 SNEGSKA (reference sequence). The chain's CDR3 is CSASMRDRSHGYAF. For the CDR3, the DNA is TGCAGTGCTAGCATGCGGGACAGGAGCCATGGCTACGCCTTC.

The sample holds a few counts of this clone. The chain links TRBV12-3 or TRBV12-4 to TRBJ1-1; D is unclear. Trimming took off 7 bases at V and 4 bases at J, with 13 bases between the two ends. The CDR3 has 13 residues. The CDR3 nucleotides are TGTGCCAGCATCTCGACGTTGGGCACTGAAGCTTTCTTT. This gives the protein CASISTLGTEAFF.

The chain joins TRBV2 to TRBJ1-4, with a possible D match to TRBD1 (6 bases). Germline V CDR1 and CDR2: SNHLY, FYNNEI. V was shortened by 6 bases and J by 2 bases, with 16 bases between the two germline ends. This CDR3 has 16 amino acids. The CDR3 nucleotides read TGTGCCAGCAGCCGGGGACCGGGGGCTACTAATGAAAAACTGTTTTTT. Encoded protein: CASSRGPGATNEKLFF.

This clone counts as medium-sized. The genes are TRBV6-2 or TRBV6-3 and TRBJ1-2, with TRBD1 matching over 7 bases. V dropped 0 bases and J dropped 5; count of bases not matched to a gene: 6. In germline, CDR1 is MNHEY, CDR2 SVGEGT. This CDR3 is 15 amino acids long. CDR3 sequence (DNA): TGTGCCAGCAGTTACTCGGGAACAGGGGCGTATGGCTACACCTTC. It translates to CASSYSGTGAYGYTF.

This clone was detected a few times. The V gene is TRBV28, the J gene TRBJ1-5; D not certain. Germline V CDR1 and CDR2: MDHEN, SYDVKM. V dropped 2 bases and J dropped 8 bases, with 16 bases sitting between them. This CDR3 has 15 amino acids. The CDR3 reads CASSLVRTTLKPQHF. CDR3 in DNA: TGTGCCAGCAGTTTAGTAAGGACTACCTTAAAGCCCCAGCATTTT.

This clone was recorded many times. V and J are TRBV30 and TRBJ2-2; a weak D match, TRBD2 (6 bases). The V end lost 7 bases, the J end lost 6 bases, and 15 bases lay between the germline ends. The CDR3 runs 13 residues. Germline loops: CDR1 GTSNPN, CDR2 SVGIG (reference sequence). In DNA form, the CDR3 reads TGTGCCTCCCGCGGCTCGGGGGCCGGGGAGCTGTTTTTT. This encodes CASRGSGAGELFF.

In its sample, this clone was seen many times. V gene TRBV7-8 combines with J gene TRBJ2-1; TRBD2 agrees at 11 bases. Germline CDR1 reads SGHVS; CDR2 reads FQNEAQ. The trim removed 5 bases at V and 3 bases at J, leaving 6 bases unmatched. CDR3 size: 16 residues. CDR3 in amino acids: CASSGGGTSGYNEQFF. As DNA, the CDR3 is TGTGCCAGCAGCGGTGGTGGGACTAGCGGCTACAATGAGCAGTTCTTC. The whole variable domain, remainder taken from reference TRBV7-8 and TRBJ2-1, is GAGVSQSPRYKVAKRGQDVALRCDPISGHVSLFWYQQALGQGPEFLTYFQNEAQLDKSGLPSDRFFAERPEGSVSTLKIQRTQQEDSAVYLCASSGGGTSGYNEQFFGPGTRLTVL.

This clone was seen at least ten times. This chain links TRBV30 with TRBJ2-5, with 10 bases that match TRBD1. V was clipped by 2 bases and J by 5 bases; unmatched bases: 14. CDR1 is GTSNPN and CDR2 is SVGIG in the germline V gene (reference sequence). This CDR3 is built from 17 residues. CDR3 sequence (DNA): TGTGCCTGGAGTTTTCCTTTACCGGGACAGGGGATGGAGACCCAGTACTTC. Translating it yields CAWSFPLPGQGMETQYF.

Relative to its sample, this clone is medium-sized. The chain has TRBV27 and TRBJ2-6, with D unclear. This CDR3 has 15 amino acids. V was trimmed by 1 base and J by 1 base, leaving 5 bases between them. Germline V gene sequence: CDR1 MNHEY, CDR2 SMNVEV (reference sequence). The CDR3 DNA follows: TGTGCCAGCAGTTTATATGATTCTGGGGCCAACGTCCTGACTTTC. This codes for CASSLYDSGANVLTF.

The sample holds many counts of this clone. The chain joins TRBV3-1 to TRBJ1-2, with D unclear. V was clipped by 0 bases and J by 4 bases, with 6 bases between them. CDR1 LGHDT and CDR2 YNNKEL come from the germline V gene (reference sequence). CDR3 length equals 13 residues. The CDR3 region is CASSQELSYGYTF. CDR3 nucleotides: TGTGCCAGCAGCCAAGAACTAAGCTATGGCTACACCTTC.

This clone was detected a few times. The chain couples TRBV6-1 to TRBJ2-7; 10 nucleotides align to TRBD1. CDR1 and CDR2 (germline): MNHNS, SASEGT. V gave up 7 bases and J gave up 0 bases; unmatched junction bases: 6. CDR3 length: 15 amino acids. The CDR3 nucleotides read TGTGCCAGCATGGAAGGACAGGGGGTCTCCTACGAGCAGTACTTC. This encodes CASMEGQGVSYEQYF.

On this clone itself: A clone one base away is much larger, so this may be a read error. This chain links TRBV7-2 with TRBJ1-1; no definite D call. Between the trimmed V and J ends, which lost 4 bases and 1 base, there was a span of 7 bases. The CDR3 has 13 amino acids. Germline CDR1 is SGHTA and CDR2 is FQGNSA. The CDR3 is CASSSIQNTEAFF. The CDR3 nucleotides are TGTGCCAGCAGCTCTATACAGAACACTGAAGCTTTCTTT.

In its sample, this clone was seen a few times. The chain is built from TRBV6-2 or TRBV6-3 and TRBJ1-5; D unresolved. Looked up from germline, CDR1 is MNHEY and CDR2 is SVGEGT. The CDR3 is 18 amino acids. Trimming pared 2 bases from V and 0 bases from J, leaving 17 bases between. The CDR3 DNA reads as TGTGCCAGCAGTTACAGGCCGGCCGGTATTTATAGCAATCAGCCCCAGCATTTT. It codes for CASSYRPAGIYSNQPQHF.